This T cell receptor (beta chain) originates from a study of T cell repertoires in cytomegalovirus infection. The wider study: An indication of both CMV infection and matching HLA type came from public TCR beta signatures.

In TCRdb, the reads were re-called with MiXCR into one record per CDR3 protein. The sample yields tens of thousands of distinct CDR3 sequences, about 4% seen once. V was cut by 1 base and J by 10 bases, with 8 bases left in between. Per germline, CDR1 DFQATT and CDR2 SNEGSKA (reference sequence). The CDR3 runs to 11 residues. This clonotype came up many times. This TCR derives from a human donor in good health (CMV status not recorded). Some clones in this sample may be carry-over from other donors' samples. This sequence joins TRBV20-1 and TRBJ1-5, with D maybe TRBD1 (5 bases). The sequencing input was PBMCs. CDR3 in amino acids: CSARGDLPQHF. For the CDR3, the DNA is TGCAGTGCTAGAGGGGACCTTCCCCAGCATTTT.